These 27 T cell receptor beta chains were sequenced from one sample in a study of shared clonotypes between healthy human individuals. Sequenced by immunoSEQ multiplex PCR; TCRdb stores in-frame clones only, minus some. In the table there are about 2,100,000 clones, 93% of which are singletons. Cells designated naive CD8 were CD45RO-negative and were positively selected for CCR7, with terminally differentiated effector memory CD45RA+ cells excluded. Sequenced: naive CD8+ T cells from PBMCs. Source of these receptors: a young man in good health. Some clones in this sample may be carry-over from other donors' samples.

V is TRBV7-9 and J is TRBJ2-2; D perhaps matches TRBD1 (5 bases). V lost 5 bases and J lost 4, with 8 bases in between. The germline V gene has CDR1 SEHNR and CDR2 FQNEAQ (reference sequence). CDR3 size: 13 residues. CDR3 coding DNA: TGTGCCAGCAGCCAGACAGTCACCGGGGAGCTGTTTTTT. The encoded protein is CASSQTVTGELFF.

The CDR3 DNA reads TGTGCCAGCAAAAACAGTGGGAACACTGAAGCTTTCTTT. This gives the protein CASKNSGNTEAFF. The chain uses TRBV28 and TRBJ1-1, with D hard to call. Trimming took off 7 bases at V and 1 base at J, with 10 bases between the two ends. The germline gives CDR1 MDHEN, CDR2 SYDVKM. This CDR3 is 13 amino acids long.

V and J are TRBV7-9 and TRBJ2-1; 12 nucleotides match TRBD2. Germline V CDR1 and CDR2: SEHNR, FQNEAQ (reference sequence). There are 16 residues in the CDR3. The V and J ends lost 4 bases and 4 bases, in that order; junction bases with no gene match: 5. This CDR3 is CASSSGTSGLYNEQFF. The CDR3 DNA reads TGTGCCAGCAGCTCTGGGACTAGCGGGTTATACAATGAGCAGTTCTTC. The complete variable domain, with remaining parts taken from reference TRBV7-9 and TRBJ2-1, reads DTGVSQNPRHKITKRGQNVTFRCDPISEHNRLYWYRQTLGQGPEFLTYFQNEAQLEKSRLLSDRFSAERPKGSFSTLEIQRTEQGDSAMYLCASSSGTSGLYNEQFFGPGTRLTVL.

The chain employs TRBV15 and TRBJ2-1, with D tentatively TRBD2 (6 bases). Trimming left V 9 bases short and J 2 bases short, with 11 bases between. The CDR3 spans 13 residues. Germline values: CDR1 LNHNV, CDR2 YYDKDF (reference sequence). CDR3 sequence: CATRDPPYNEQFF. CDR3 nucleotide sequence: TGTGCCACGCGGGACCCCCCCTACAATGAGCAGTTCTTC.

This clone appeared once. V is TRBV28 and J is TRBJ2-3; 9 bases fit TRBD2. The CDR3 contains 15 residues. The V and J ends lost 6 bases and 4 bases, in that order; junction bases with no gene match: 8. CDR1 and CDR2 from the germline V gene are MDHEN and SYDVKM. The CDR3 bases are TGTGCCAGCAGGATTAGCGGGAGCACCCCAGATACGCAGTATTTT. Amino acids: CASRISGSTPDTQYF. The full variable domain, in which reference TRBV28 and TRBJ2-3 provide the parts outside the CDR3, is DVKVTQSSRYLVKRTGEKVFLECVQDMDHENMFWYRQDPGLGLRLIYFSYDVKMKEKGDIPEGYSVSREKKERFSLILESASTNQTSMYLCASRISGSTPDTQYFGPGTRLTVL.

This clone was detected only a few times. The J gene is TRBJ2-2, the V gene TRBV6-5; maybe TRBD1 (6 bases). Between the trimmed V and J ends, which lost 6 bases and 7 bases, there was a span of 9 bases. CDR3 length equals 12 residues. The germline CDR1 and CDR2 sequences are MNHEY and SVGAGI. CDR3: CASRTGFGELFF. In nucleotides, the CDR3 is TGTGCCAGCAGGACAGGTTTCGGGGAGCTGTTTTTT.

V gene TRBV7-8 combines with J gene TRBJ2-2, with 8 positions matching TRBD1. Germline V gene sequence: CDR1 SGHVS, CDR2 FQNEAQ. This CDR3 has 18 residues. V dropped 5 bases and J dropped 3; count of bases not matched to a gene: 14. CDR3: CASSRHNKDRAYTGELFF. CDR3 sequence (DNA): TGTGCCAGCAGCCGGCATAACAAGGACAGGGCTTACACCGGGGAGCTGTTTTTT.

CDR3 DNA sequence: TGTGCCAGCAGCCCAGAGATCTCTGGGGCCAACGTCCTGACTTTC. Translating it yields CASSPEISGANVLTF. V is TRBV4-2 and J is TRBJ2-6; D not certain. The CDR3 spans 15 residues. The germline V and J ends were trimmed by 4 bases and 0 bases, with 7 bases remaining between them. The V gene's germline CDR1 is LGHNA and CDR2 YNFKEQ.

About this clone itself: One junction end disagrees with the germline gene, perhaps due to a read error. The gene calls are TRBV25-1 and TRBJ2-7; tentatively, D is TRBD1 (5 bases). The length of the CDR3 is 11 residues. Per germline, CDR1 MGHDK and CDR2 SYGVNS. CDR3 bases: TGTGCCAGCAGTGAATTGGGGCAGAGGCACTTC. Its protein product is CASSELGQRHF.

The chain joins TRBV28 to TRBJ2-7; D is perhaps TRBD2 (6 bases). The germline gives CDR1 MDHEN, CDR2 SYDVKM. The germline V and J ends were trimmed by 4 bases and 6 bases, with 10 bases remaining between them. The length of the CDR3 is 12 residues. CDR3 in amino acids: CASSSSGAEQYF. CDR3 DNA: TGTGCCAGCAGTTCGTCGGGAGCCGAGCAGTACTTC.

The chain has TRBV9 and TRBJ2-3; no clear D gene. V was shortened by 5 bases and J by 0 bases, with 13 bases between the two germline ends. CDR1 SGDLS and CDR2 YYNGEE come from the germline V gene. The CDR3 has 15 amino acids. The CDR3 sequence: CASRTPNESTDTQYF. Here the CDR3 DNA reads TGTGCCAGCAGAACCCCCAACGAAAGCACAGATACGCAGTATTTT.

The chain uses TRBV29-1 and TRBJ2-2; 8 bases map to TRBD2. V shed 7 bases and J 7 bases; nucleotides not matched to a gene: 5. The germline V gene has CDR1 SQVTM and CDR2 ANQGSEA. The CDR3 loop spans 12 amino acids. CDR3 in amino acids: CSAREAVGELFF. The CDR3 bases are TGCAGCGCGCGGGAGGCGGTCGGGGAGCTGTTTTTT.

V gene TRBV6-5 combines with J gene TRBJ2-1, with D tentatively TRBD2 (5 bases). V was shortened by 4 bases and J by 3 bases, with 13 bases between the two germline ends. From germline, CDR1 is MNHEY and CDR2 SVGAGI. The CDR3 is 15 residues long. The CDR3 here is CASSLRGQLYNEQFF. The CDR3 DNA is TGTGCCAGCAGTTTACGCGGGCAACTCTACAATGAGCAGTTCTTC.

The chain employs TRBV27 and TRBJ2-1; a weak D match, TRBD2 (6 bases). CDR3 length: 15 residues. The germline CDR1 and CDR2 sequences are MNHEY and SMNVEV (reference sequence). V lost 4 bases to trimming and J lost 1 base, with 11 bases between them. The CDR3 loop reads CASSSRDLSYNEQFF. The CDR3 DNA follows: TGTGCCAGCAGTTCGAGGGACTTATCCTACAATGAGCAGTTCTTC.

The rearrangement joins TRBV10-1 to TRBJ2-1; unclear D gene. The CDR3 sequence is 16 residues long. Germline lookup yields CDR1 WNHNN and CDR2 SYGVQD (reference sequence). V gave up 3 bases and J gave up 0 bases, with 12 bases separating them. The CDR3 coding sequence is TGCGCCAGCAGTGATGTTCGGGCAAGCTCCTACAATGAGCAGTTCTTC. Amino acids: CASSDVRASSYNEQFF.

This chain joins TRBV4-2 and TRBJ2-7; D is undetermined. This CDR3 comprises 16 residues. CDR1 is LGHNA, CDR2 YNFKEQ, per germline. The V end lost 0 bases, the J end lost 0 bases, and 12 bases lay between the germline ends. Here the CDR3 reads CASSQEVIPASYEQYF. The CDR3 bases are TGTGCCAGCAGCCAAGAGGTAATTCCCGCCTCCTACGAGCAGTACTTC.

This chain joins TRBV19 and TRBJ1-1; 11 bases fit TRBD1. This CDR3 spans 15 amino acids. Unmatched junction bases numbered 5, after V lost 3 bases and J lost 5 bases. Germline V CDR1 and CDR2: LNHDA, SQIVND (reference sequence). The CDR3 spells CASSIGQGAATEAFF. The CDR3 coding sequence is TGTGCCAGTAGTATTGGACAGGGGGCAGCAACTGAAGCTTTCTTT.

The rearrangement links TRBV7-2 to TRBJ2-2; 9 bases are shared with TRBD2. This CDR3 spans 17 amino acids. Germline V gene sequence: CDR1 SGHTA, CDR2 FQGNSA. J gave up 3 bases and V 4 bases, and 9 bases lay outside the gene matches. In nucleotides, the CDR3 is TGTGCCAGCAGCTGGAAGGAGCGGGAGGTTGACACCGGGGAGCTGTTTTTT. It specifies CASSWKEREVDTGELFF.

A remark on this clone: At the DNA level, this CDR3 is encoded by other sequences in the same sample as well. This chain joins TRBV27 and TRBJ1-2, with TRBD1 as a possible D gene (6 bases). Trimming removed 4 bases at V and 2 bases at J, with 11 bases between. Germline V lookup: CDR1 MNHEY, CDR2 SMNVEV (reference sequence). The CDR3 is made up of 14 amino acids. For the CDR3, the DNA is TGTGCCAGCAGTTCCAGGACAGAGAACTATGGCTACACCTTC. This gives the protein CASSSRTENYGYTF.

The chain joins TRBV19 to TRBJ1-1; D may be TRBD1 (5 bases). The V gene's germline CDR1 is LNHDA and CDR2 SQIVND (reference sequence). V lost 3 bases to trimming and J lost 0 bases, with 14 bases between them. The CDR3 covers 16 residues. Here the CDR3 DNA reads TGTGCCAGTAGTATTGGGGGGGGAACAATGAACACTGAAGCTTTCTTT. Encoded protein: CASSIGGGTMNTEAFF.

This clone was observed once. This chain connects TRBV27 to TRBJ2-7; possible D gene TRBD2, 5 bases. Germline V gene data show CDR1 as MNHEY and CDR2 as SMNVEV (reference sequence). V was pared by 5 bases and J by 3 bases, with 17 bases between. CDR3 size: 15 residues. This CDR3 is CASSPSPARYYEQYF. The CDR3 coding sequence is TGTGCCAGCAGTCCTAGCCCCGCAAGGTACTACGAGCAGTACTTC.

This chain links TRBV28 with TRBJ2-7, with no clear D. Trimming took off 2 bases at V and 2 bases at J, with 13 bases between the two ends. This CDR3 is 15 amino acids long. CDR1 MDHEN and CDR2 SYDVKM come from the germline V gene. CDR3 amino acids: CASSLNRSQTYEQYF. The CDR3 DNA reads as TGTGCCAGCAGTTTAAATAGAAGTCAGACCTACGAGCAGTACTTC.

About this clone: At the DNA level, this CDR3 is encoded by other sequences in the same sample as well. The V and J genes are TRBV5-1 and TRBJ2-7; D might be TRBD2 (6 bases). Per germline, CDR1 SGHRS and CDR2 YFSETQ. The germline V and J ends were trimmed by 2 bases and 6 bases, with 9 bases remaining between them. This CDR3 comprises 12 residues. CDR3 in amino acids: CASSFSGGEQYF. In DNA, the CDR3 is TGCGCCAGCAGCTTTTCCGGGGGCGAGCAGTACTTC. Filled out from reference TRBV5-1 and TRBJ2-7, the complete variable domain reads KAGVTQTPRYLIKTRGQQVTLSCSPISGHRSVSWYQQTPGQGLQFLFEYFSETQRNKGNFPGRFSGRQFSNSRSEMNVSTLELGDSALYLCASSFSGGEQYFGPGTRLTVT.

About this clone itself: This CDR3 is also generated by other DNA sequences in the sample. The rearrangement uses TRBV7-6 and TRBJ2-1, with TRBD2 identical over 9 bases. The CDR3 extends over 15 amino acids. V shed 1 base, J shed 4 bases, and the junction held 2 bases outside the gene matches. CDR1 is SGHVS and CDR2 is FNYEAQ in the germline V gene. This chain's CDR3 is CASSLVSGSYNEQFF. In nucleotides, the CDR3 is TGTGCCAGCAGCTTAGTTAGCGGGAGTTACAATGAGCAGTTCTTC.

The CDR3 spells CSVKGGGPTYEQYF. CDR3 nucleotides: TGCAGCGTGAAGGGCGGGGGGCCGACCTACGAGCAGTACTTC. The V and J genes are TRBV29-1 and TRBJ2-7, with 8 bases aligning to TRBD2. The CDR3 is made up of 14 amino acids. CDR1 SQVTM and CDR2 ANQGSEA come from the germline V gene. V was clipped by 6 bases and J by 2 bases; unmatched bases: 9.

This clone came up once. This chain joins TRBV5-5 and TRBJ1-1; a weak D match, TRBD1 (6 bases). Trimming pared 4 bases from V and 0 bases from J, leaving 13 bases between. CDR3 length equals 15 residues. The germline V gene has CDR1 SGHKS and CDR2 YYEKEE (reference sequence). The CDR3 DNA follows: TGTGCCAGCAGCCCCGCAGGGACAATGAACACTGAAGCTTTCTTT. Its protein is CASSPAGTMNTEAFF.

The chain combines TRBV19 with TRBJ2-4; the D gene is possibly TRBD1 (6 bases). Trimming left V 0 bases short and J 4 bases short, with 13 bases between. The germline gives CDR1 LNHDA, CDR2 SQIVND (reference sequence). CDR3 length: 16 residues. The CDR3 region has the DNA TGTGCCAGTAGTATAGACACAGGGTCCCCAAAAAACATTCAGTACTTC. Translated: CASSIDTGSPKNIQYF. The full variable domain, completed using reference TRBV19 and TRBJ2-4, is DGGITQSPKYLFRKEGQNVTLSCEQNLNHDAMYWYRQDPGQGLRLIYYSQIVNDFQKGDIAEGYSVSREKKESFPLTVTSAQKNPTAFYLCASSIDTGSPKNIQYFGAGTRLSVL.